This record covers a single TCR beta chain. Antigen: not known. cDNA libraries of TCR beta carried unique molecular identifiers. Each CDR3 protein gets one entry after TCRdb re-called the PCR reads with MiXCR. This table has 820,000 or so distinct CDR3 sequences, under 70% appearing once. This entry is derived from a study of post-analysis software for immune sequencing data. On the study more broadly: Patients with relapsing-remitting, secondary progressive and progressive-relapsing multiple sclerosis courses were all represented.

Whole-study findings and limits: Comparison with controls showed significantly lower normalized Chao1 diversity in multiple sclerosis patients.

The specimen was blood. This clonotype was obtained from a girl under 18 with multiple sclerosis.

CDR3 nucleotide sequence: TGCAGTGCTAGACGCGGAACTAACAATGAGCAGTTCTTC. Its translation is CSARRGTNNEQFF. This sequence joins TRBV20-1 and TRBJ2-1; D ambiguous. Germline V lookup: CDR1 DFQATT, CDR2 SNEGSKA (reference sequence). The CDR3 runs 13 residues. V lost 2 bases and J 5 bases, leaving 10 bases between the germline ends.